What follows is one TCR beta chain and its context. The sample originates from a study of T cell responses to AZD1222 COVID-19 vaccine. From germline, CDR1 is SGHTA and CDR2 FQGNSA. The CDR3 is 16 amino acids. J lost 5 bases, V lost 3 bases, and 7 bases had no gene match. Data came from immunoSEQ multiplex PCR; TCRdb stores just in-frame clones and leaves some out. This sample has more than 150,000 clones, with approximately 89% found just once. The chain joins TRBV7-2 to TRBJ2-2, with TRBD2 matching over 9 bases. The receptor was derived from an adult who received the AZD1222 COVID-19 vaccine. The sample in question was peripheral blood, obtained 28 days after the second AZD1222 dose. The CDR3 reads CASSFQSSGTTGELFF. Here the CDR3 DNA reads TGTGCCAGCAGCTTTCAGTCTAGCGGGACGACCGGGGAGCTGTTTTTT.